This T cell receptor (beta chain) emerged from a study of shared clonotypes between healthy human individuals (dated by TCRdb to about 2020). Looking at the study overall: A few men and a couple of women, aged 18 to 49 years, made up the cohort. For each donor, CD4 naive and CD4 memory were each given three plates, CD8 naive was given two plates, and CD8 memory was given one plate. To estimate repertoire size and how much clonotypes are shared between individuals, the study performed deep sequencing of blood TCR repertoires from 4 to 6 healthy adults. To increase sequencing depth and limit assay-specific biases, TCR repertoire library preparation and sequencing were carried out by different laboratories using diverse techniques. Leukapheresis yielded between about 0.94 and 8.9 billion PBMCs per donor.

CDR3 length: 13 amino acids, cysteine to phenylalanine. Solely the CDR3 DNA is kept, with 39 bases framed from the first base. Trimming takes 5 bases from V and 6 bases from J, and the germline ends sit 14 bases apart. The germline V gene sets CDR1 to SGHRS and CDR2 to YFSETQ. Using the deep immunoSEQ assay, TCR CDR3 regions were amplified from genomic DNA by multiplex PCR. Extracted genomic DNA from each cell subset was spread evenly across all wells of several immunoSEQ 96-well plates, with each plate serving as a replicate. For sorted subsets, roughly 200 ng of genomic DNA, equivalent to some 33,000 T cell genomes, went into each replicate PCR. The purified libraries were quantified using a Qubit 3.0 fluorometer, sized with a Bioanalyzer 2100, and then quantified again using the KAPA Library Quantification kit. Each immunoSEQ 96-well plate was sequenced on its own single-read 150-cycle Illumina NextSeq 550 flow cell. Per the original workflow: Because only junctional sequences without quality scores were contained in the immunoSEQ output, filtering matching that applied to full-length reads could not be performed. To assign V/J genes and CDR3, sequences were annotated against IMGT germline references using PyIR, a Python wrapper for IgBLAST v1.9. Any read was removed if the V/J assignment was weak (E-value above 1e-6), the CDR3 was missing, or the read contained stop codons, out-of-frame junctions, or ambiguous translated residues. A V3J clonotype was defined by an identical inferred V gene, J gene, and CDR3 amino acid sequence. Percentage overlap between repertoires was computed as shared unique clonotypes divided by the size of the smaller repertoire. Three approaches were used to assess repertoire richness: RTK rarefaction, the Chao1 estimator, and Recon v2.1 estimates of unobserved clonotypes. For all TCRbeta clonotypes obtained by the gDNA method from a few donors, generation probabilities were computed with OLGA. The clones in this table, taken by TCRdb from immuneACCESS, are in-frame only. Not every clone is retained; where verified, under half of the shortfall comes from an unresolved V gene, and the cause of the rest is unknown. V and J calls and clone size follow that table, whereas D and trimming were derived from the DNA. For this sample there are some 2.1 million clones; 95% appear just once. The ten largest clones take up 0.13% of the sample.

Remarks on this clone: Its recognized antigen is unknown. Nothing much larger sits one base from this clone, and base qualities are not available.

The investigation overall reported the following: Because the study included only a small number of donors, the genetic and exposure-history diversity represented was limited. Larger estimated clonotype richness was generally found for naive subsets than for memory subsets. Sampling was restricted to blood, and TCR repertoires in tissue are likely to differ from TCR repertoires in blood. When four donors were compared, the shared fraction of clonotypes was around 5.1% for naive CD4, roughly 3.3% for naive CD8, 2.3% for memory CD4, and 0.3% to 0.5% for memory CD8. Higher generation probabilities were observed for clonotypes shared by all four sorted-subset donors than for non-shared clonotypes. Based on pairwise subsampling, the degree of clonotype sharing among donors was expected to be affected by sequencing depth. Rarefaction of sorted-subset datasets indicated incomplete sequencing despite the large sequencing depth.

Healthy HIV-negative adults with no recently reported acute infections or vaccinations were included as donors. Only Caucasian adults living in Nashville, Tennessee, USA were represented among the donors. CD4+ T cells were enriched by magnetic negative selection; naive cells were then positively selected on CD45RA, and the negative fraction formed the memory subset. After blood collection by leukapheresis, PBMCs were isolated using Ficoll-Histopaque density gradient centrifugation and then cryopreserved in the vapor phase of liquid nitrogen. Purity and quantity of every magnetically sorted T cell population were checked by analytical flow cytometry. From each sorted fraction, genomic DNA was isolated and quantified by UV absorbance on a Nanodrop 2000c.

Sequencing was performed on naive CD4+ T cells sorted from blood. In light of the paper, this sample's cell subset or site label describes: CD45RA+ positively selected. The rearrangement joined TRBV5-1 to TRBJ1-2; the D gene remains uncertain. The source is a young man in good health. At the DNA level, the sequence is TGCGCCAGCAGTCAGACAACAAGCAATGGCTACACCTTC. Its protein reads: CASSQTTSNGYTF.